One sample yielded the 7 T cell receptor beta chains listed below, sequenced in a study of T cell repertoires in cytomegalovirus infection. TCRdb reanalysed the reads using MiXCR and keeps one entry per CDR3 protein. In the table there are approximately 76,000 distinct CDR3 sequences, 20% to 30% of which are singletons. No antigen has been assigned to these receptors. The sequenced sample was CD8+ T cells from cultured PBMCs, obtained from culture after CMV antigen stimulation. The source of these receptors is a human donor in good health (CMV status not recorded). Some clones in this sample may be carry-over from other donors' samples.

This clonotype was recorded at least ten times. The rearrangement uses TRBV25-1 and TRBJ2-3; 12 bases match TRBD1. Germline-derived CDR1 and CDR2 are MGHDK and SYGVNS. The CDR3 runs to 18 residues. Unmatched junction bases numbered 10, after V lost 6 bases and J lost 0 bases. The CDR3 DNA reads TGTGCCAGCAGCGAGGGGACAGGGGGCTCCTATAGCACAGATACGCAGTATTTT. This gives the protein CASSEGTGGSYSTDTQYF.

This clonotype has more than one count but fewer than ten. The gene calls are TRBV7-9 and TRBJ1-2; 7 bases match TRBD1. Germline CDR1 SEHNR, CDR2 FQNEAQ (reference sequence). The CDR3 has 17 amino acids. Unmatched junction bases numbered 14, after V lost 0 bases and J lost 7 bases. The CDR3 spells CASSLANPPIEGAGYTF. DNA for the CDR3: TGTGCCAGCAGCTTAGCCAATCCACCAATAGAGGGGGCTGGCTACACCTTC.

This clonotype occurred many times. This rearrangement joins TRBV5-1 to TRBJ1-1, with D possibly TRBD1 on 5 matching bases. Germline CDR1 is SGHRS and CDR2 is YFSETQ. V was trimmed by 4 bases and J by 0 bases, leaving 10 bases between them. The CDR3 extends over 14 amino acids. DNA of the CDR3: TGCGCCAGCAGCCTTGGGACGCTGAACACTGAAGCTTTCTTT. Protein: CASSLGTLNTEAFF.

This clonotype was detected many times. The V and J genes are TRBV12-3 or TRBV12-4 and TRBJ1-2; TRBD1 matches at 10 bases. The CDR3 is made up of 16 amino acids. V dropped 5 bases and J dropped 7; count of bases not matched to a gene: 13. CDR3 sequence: CASSPGTGEFGGGYTF. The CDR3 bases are TGTGCCAGCAGTCCCGGGACAGGGGAGTTCGGGGGTGGCTACACCTTC.

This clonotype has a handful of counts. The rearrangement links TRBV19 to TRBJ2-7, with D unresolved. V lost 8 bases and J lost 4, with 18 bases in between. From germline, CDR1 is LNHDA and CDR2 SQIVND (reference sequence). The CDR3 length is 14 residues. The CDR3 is CASGSTRTSYEQYF. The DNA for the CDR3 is TGTGCCAGTGGTAGCACAAGGACGTCGTACGAGCAGTACTTC.

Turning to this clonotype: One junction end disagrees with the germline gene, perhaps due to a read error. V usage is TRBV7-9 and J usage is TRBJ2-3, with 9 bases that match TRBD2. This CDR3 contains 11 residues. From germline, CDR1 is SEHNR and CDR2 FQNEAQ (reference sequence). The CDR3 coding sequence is TGTGCCAGCAGCTTAGCGGGACTAGCTATTTTT. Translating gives CASSLAGLAIF.

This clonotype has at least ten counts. DNA for the CDR3: TGTGCCAGCAGTTTAACAGGGAGTGATGAAGCTTTCTTT. Its translation: CASSLTGSDEAFF. This chain connects TRBV27 to TRBJ1-1; possible D gene TRBD1, 6 bases. The V and J ends lost 2 bases and 7 bases respectively, with 11 bases between them. The CDR3 totals 13 residues. Germline-derived CDR1 and CDR2 are MNHEY and SMNVEV (reference sequence).